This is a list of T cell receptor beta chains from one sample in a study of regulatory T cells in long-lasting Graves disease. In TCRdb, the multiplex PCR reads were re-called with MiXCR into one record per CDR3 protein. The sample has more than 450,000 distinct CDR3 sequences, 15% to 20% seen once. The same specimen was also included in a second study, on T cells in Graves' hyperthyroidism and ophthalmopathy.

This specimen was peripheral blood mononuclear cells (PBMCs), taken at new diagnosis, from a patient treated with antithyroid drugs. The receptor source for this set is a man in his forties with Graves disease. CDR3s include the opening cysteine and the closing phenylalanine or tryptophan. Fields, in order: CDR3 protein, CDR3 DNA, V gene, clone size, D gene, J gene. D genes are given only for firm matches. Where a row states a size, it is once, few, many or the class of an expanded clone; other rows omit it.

CASSFLQGEQYF	TGTGCCAGCAGCTTTTTGCAGGGGGAGCAGTACTTC	TRBV7-8	many	NA	TRBJ2-7
CASSVVLYKLFF	TGTGCCAGCAGCGTAGTATTGTATAAGCTGTTTTTT	TRBV9	NA	NA	TRBJ2-2
CSAKLAGVGETQYF	TGCAGTGCTAAACTAGCGGGAGTCGGGGAGACCCAGTACTTC	TRBV20-1	few	TRBD2	TRBJ2-5
CASGLILYEQYF	TGTGCCAGCGGGCTCATCTTATACGAGCAGTACTTC	TRBV2	many	NA	TRBJ2-7
CASSIDGRSGNEQFF	TGTGCCAGTAGTATAGACGGGCGGAGCGGGAATGAGCAGTTCTTC	TRBV19	few	NA	TRBJ2-1
CSARDILGDLNYGYTF	TGCAGTGCTAGAGATATACTAGGGGACCTTAACTATGGCTACACCTTC	TRBV20-1	NA	NA	TRBJ1-2
CASSQGDREGYEQYF	TGCGCCAGCAGCCAAGGGGACAGGGAGGGCTACGAGCAGTACTTC	TRBV4-1	NA	TRBD1	TRBJ2-7
CASRARQSAGELFF	TGTGCCAGCAGGGCCCGACAGTCAGCCGGGGAGCTGTTTTTT	TRBV6-2/TRBV6-3	NA	NA	TRBJ2-2
CASPPSGRAWNGELFF	TGTGCCAGCCCTCCTAGCGGGAGGGCCTGGAACGGGGAGCTGTTTTTT	TRBV28	NA	TRBD2	TRBJ2-2
CSVEDQGSSGYEQYF	TGCAGCGTTGAAGATCAGGGCAGTTCGGGGTACGAGCAGTACTTC	TRBV29-1	few	NA	TRBJ2-7
CASSLGDRAVLYEQYF	TGTGCCAGCAGTTTAGGGGACAGGGCCGTTTTGTACGAGCAGTACTTC	TRBV28	many	TRBD1	TRBJ2-7
CASSLAGGLSYEQYF	TGTGCCAGCAGCTTAGCAGGGGGCCTTTCCTACGAGCAGTACTTC	TRBV11-2	many	TRBD1	TRBJ2-7
CSARAPGEGRETQYF	TGCAGTGCTAGAGCCCCTGGGGAGGGTCGGGAGACCCAGTACTTC	TRBV20-1	many	TRBD2	TRBJ2-5
CSARNAGQGEPPYEQYF	TGCAGTGCTAGAAACGCCGGCCAGGGAGAGCCCCCCTACGAGCAGTACTTC	TRBV20-1	NA	NA	TRBJ2-7
CSARVRNRDTEAFF	TGCAGTGCTAGAGTACGGAACAGGGACACTGAAGCTTTCTTT	TRBV20-1	many	NA	TRBJ1-1
CASSPQRKGSGELFF	TGTGCCAGCAGCCCCCAACGCAAAGGGTCCGGGGAGCTGTTTTTT	TRBV7-3	NA	NA	TRBJ2-2
CASSLGGALYF	TGTGCCAGCAGTTTAGGGGGCGCGTTGTATTTT	TRBV28	many	NA	TRBJ2-3
CASSLNRVGDEQFF	TGTGCCAGCAGCTTAAACAGGGTTGGTGATGAGCAGTTCTTC	TRBV13	few	NA	TRBJ2-1
CASSDGTGVNNSPLHF	TGTGCCAGCAGCGACGGGACAGGGGTTAATAATTCACCCCTCCACTTT	TRBV2	many	TRBD1	TRBJ1-6
CASSLPRQTNTEAFF	TGCGCCAGCAGCTTGCCTCGACAGACGAACACTGAAGCTTTCTTT	TRBV5-1	many	NA	TRBJ1-1
CASSRQVYNEQFF	TGTGCCAGCAGTCGACAGGTTTACAATGAGCAGTTCTTC	TRBV27	many	NA	TRBJ2-1
CASSIDTQPNYGYTF	TGTGCCAGTAGTATAGATACGCAGCCTAACTATGGCTACACCTTC	TRBV19	few	NA	TRBJ1-2
CASSLTSLRGDTQYF	TGTGCCAGCAGCTTAACAAGTCTAAGGGGAGATACGCAGTATTTT	TRBV7-3	few	NA	TRBJ2-3
CASSGDPGNEKLFF	TGTGCCAGCAGCGGGGACCCAGGGAATGAAAAACTGTTTTTT	TRBV2	many	NA	TRBJ1-4
CASSERTGEYGYTF	TGTGCCAGCAGTGAGCGGACAGGGGAGTATGGCTACACCTTC	TRBV6-2/TRBV6-3	many	TRBD1	TRBJ1-2
CASTRVGLTGELFF	TGTGCCAGCACCCGCGTGGGTCTCACCGGGGAGCTGTTTTTT	TRBV12-3/TRBV12-4	few	NA	TRBJ2-2
CASSLVESFNEQFF	TGTGCCAGCAGCTTAGTCGAGTCATTCAATGAGCAGTTCTTC	TRBV7-9	many	NA	TRBJ2-1
CAISAGGTGNTGELFF	TGTGCCATCAGTGCGGGGGGGACAGGGAACACCGGGGAGCTGTTTTTT	TRBV10-3	many	NA	TRBJ2-2
CSASKAPGAARPQHF	TGCAGTGCTAGTAAGGCCCCTGGGGCAGCACGGCCCCAGCATTTT	TRBV20-1	NA	NA	TRBJ1-5
CASSFPETSGGVSYNEQFF	TGTGCCAGCAGTTTTCCGGAGACTAGCGGGGGTGTTTCCTACAATGAGCAGTTCTTC	TRBV28	NA	TRBD2	TRBJ2-1
CASSLGVSLSSYNEQFF	TGTGCCAGCAGCTTAGGGGTTTCTCTAAGCTCCTACAATGAGCAGTTCTTC	TRBV7-8	few	NA	TRBJ2-1
CASSTTKGAGNQPQHF	TGTGCCAGTAGTACCACGAAGGGGGCGGGCAATCAGCCCCAGCATTTT	TRBV19	NA	TRBD1	TRBJ1-5
CASRLTGAGNTIYF	TGTGCCAGCAGACTTACAGGGGCTGGAAACACCATATATTTT	TRBV6-1	NA	TRBD1	TRBJ1-3
CASSHRAGGPSWEQYF	TGTGCCAGCAGCCATCGAGCGGGAGGGCCCTCGTGGGAGCAGTACTTC	TRBV14	NA	TRBD2	TRBJ2-7
CASSYTGGQGNEQFF	TGTGCCAGCAGTTACACCGGGGGCCAAGGCAATGAGCAGTTCTTC	TRBV12-3/TRBV12-4	NA	NA	TRBJ2-1
CATSKDLATNEKLFF	TGTGCCACCAGCAAGGATCTTGCAACTAATGAAAAACTGTTTTTT	TRBV15	many	NA	TRBJ1-4
CASRSWALTDTQYF	TGTGCCAGCAGATCATGGGCACTCACAGATACGCAGTATTTT	TRBV6-1	few	NA	TRBJ2-3
CASSQIQGGAFF	TGCGCCAGCAGCCAAATACAGGGGGGAGCTTTCTTT	TRBV4-1	NA	TRBD1	TRBJ1-1
CASSQLTNQPQHF	TGTGCCAGCAGCCAATTGACAAATCAGCCCCAGCATTTT	TRBV3-1	many	NA	TRBJ1-5
CSASVPGRQETQYF	TGCAGTGCTAGCGTCCCGGGACGGCAAGAGACCCAGTACTTC	TRBV20-1	NA	NA	TRBJ2-5
CASSWTSGRIEQFF	TGTGCCAGCAGCTGGACTAGCGGGAGGATTGAGCAGTTCTTC	TRBV7-6	many	TRBD2	TRBJ2-1
CASSGGRQGSSYEQYF	TGTGCCAGCAGCGGGGGCCGGCAGGGAAGCTCCTACGAGCAGTACTTC	TRBV6-2/TRBV6-3	NA	NA	TRBJ2-7
CAWSVRGDTEAFF	TGTGCCTGGAGTGTACGTGGGGACACTGAAGCTTTCTTT	TRBV30	many	NA	TRBJ1-1
CASSQRGREFNEQFF	TGTGCCAGCAGCCAAAGGGGGCGGGAGTTCAATGAGCAGTTCTTC	TRBV3-1	many	NA	TRBJ2-1
CATSTYFGTQYF	TGTGCCACCAGCACCTATTTTGGGACCCAGTACTTC	TRBV15	NA	NA	TRBJ2-5
CASSLNAAGSTDTQYF	TGTGCCAGCAGCTTAAATGCGGCAGGGTCGACAGATACGCAGTATTTT	TRBV7-8	NA	NA	TRBJ2-3
CASSFLWDRAYEQYF	TGTGCCAGCAGCTTCTTATGGGACAGGGCCTACGAGCAGTACTTC	TRBV7-8	few	TRBD1	TRBJ2-7
CASRNWGEDGYTF	TGTGCCAGCAGAAATTGGGGAGAAGATGGCTACACCTTC	TRBV28	many	NA	TRBJ1-2
CASSLALIYPGSLNATNEKLFF	TGTGCCAGCAGCTTAGCGCTCATTTACCCGGGCAGCTTGAACGCAACTAATGAAAAACTGTTTTTT	TRBV7-8	many	NA	TRBJ1-4
CSIPRDTLNEQFF	TGCAGTATACCAAGGGACACCCTCAATGAGCAGTTCTTC	TRBV20-1	NA	NA	TRBJ2-1
CASGPDLGTSEGYTF	TGTGCTAGTGGTCCCGACCTCGGGACATCGGAAGGCTACACCTTC	TRBV12-5	many	NA	TRBJ1-2
CASSRDRASEKLFF	TGTGCCAGCAGTAGGGACAGGGCGAGTGAAAAACTGTTTTTT	TRBV28	many	TRBD1	TRBJ1-4
CASSWRTSGLSSYNEQFF	TGCGCCAGCAGCTGGCGGACTAGCGGTCTGAGCTCCTACAATGAGCAGTTCTTC	TRBV5-1	NA	TRBD2	TRBJ2-1
CASSRTGQGYEQFF	TGTGCCAGTAGTAGGACGGGACAGGGCTATGAGCAGTTCTTC	TRBV19	few	TRBD1	TRBJ2-1